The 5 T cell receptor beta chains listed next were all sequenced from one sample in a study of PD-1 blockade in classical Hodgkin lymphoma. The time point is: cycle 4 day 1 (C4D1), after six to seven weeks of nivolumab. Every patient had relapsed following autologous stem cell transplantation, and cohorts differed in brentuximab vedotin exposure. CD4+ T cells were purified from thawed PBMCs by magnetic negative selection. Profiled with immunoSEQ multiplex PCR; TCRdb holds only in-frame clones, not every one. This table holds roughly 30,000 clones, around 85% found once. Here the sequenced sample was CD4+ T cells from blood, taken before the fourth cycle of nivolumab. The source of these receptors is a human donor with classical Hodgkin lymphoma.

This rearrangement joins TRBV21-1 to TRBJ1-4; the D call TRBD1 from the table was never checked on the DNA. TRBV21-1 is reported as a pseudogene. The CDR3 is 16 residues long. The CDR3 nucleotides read TGTGCCAGCAGCAATACTAAACAGGGGACTAATGAAAAACTGTTTTTT. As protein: CASSNTKQGTNEKLFF.

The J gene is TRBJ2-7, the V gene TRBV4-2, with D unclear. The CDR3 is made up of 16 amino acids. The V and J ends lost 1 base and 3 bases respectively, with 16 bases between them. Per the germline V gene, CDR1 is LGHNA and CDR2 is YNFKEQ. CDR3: CASSQAAPQSLYEQYF. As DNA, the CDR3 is TGTGCCAGCAGCCAAGCGGCTCCCCAAAGCCTCTACGAGCAGTACTTC.

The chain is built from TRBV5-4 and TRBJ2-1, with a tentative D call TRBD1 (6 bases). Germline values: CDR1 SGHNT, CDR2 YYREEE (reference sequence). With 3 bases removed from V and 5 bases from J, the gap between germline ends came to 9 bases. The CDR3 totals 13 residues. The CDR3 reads CASSYGQNNEQFF. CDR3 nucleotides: TGTGCCAGCAGCTACGGACAGAACAATGAGCAGTTCTTC.

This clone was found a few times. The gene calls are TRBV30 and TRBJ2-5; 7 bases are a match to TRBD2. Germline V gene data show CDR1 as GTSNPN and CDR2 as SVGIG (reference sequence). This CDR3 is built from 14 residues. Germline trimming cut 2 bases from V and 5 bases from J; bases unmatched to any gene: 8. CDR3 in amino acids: CAWSIGGGVETQYF. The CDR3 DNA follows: TGTGCCTGGAGTATTGGCGGGGGAGTCGAGACCCAGTACTTC.

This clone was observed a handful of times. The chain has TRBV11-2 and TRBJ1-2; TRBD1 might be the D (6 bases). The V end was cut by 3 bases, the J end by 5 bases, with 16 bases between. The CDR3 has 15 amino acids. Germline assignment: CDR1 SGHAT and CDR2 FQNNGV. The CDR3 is CASSFSIGGEYGYTF. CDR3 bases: TGTGCCAGCAGCTTTAGTATTGGGGGCGAGTATGGCTACACCTTC.